This T cell receptor beta chain was obtained from a study of blood T cells in healthy people across ages. Notes on the study in general: TCR beta diversity per million T cells fell roughly linearly with age. CMV infection status of these donors was not known.

For the second PCR, which ran for about 7 to 11 cycles, a sample-barcoded 5' primer and a J-beta primer mix were used. There were at least 2.5 million CDR3-containing paired-end reads obtained from each sample. TCRdb reanalysed the 5' RACE reads using MiXCR and keeps one entry per CDR3 protein. This table holds around 1.7 million distinct CDR3 sequences, approximately 28% found once. Note on this clonotype: No antigen is known for it.

Caucasian individuals from Russia who were healthy and aged about 6 to 95 acted as donors. The source of this sequence is a woman in her twenties or thirties in good health. Sequenced: blood.

The CDR3 coding sequence is TGTGCCAGCAGCTTGTCGGGACCTCAGTTCTTC. Translated, it gives CASSLSGPQFF. This chain joins TRBV7-2 and TRBJ2-1; D tentatively fits TRBD1 or TRBD2 (5 bases each). Germline V gene sequence: CDR1 SGHTA, CDR2 FQGNSA. This CDR3 contains 11 residues. V lost 3 bases, J lost 13 bases, and 10 bases lay in between.